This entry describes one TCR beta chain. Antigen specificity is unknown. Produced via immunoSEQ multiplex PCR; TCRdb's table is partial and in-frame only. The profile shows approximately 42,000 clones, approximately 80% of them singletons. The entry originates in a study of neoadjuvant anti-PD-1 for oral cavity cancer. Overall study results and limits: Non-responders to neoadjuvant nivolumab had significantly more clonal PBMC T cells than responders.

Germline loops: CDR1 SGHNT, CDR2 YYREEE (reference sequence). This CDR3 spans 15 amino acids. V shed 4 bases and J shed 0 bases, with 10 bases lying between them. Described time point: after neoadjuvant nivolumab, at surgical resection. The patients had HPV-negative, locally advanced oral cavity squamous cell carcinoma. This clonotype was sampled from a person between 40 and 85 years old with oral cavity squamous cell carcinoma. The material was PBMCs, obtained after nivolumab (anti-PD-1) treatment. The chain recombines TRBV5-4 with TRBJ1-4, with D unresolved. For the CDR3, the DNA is TGTGCCAGCAGCCCCACGGGAGCAACTAATGAAAAACTGTTTTTT. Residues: CASSPTGATNEKLFF.